A single count supports the clone carrying this T cell receptor (beta chain). This record comes from a study of blood T cell repertoires in COVID-19. The protocol was immunoSEQ multiplex PCR, while the TCRdb copy is restricted to in-frame clones and leaves out a portion. The data hold roughly 69,000 clones, with about 84% observed a single time. The CDR3 sequence is 13 residues long. Germline CDR1 GTSNPN, CDR2 SVGIG (reference sequence). Specimen: peripheral blood. The chain joins TRBV30 to TRBJ2-3, with TRBD2 matching over 8 bases. The receptor's source is a man aged 50 to 60 with COVID-19, enrolled during active disease. DNA of the CDR3: TGTTCAGTAAGCGGGGGCATCACAGATACGCAGTATTTT. It yields the protein CSVSGGITDTQYF.